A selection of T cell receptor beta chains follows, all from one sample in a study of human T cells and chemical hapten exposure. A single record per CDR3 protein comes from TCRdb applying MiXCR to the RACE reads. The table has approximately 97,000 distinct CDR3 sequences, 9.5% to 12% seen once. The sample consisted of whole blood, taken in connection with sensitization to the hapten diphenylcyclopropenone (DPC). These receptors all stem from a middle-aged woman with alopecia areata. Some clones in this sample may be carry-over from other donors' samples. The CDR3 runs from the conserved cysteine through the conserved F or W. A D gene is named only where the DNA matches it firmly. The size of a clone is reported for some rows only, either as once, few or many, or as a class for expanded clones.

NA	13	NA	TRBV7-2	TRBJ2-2	CASSFAYTGELFF	TGTGCCAGCAGCTTCGCGTACACCGGGGAGCTGTTTTTT
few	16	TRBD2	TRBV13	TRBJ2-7	CASSFGLAGGPYEQYF	TGTGCCAGCAGCTTTGGACTAGCGGGAGGGCCGTACGAGCAGTACTTC
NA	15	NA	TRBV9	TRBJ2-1	CASSVGQSSYNEQFF	TGTGCCAGCAGCGTAGGGCAGAGCTCCTACAATGAGCAGTTCTTC
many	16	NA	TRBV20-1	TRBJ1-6	CSATTGASSYNSPLHF	TGCAGTGCTACCACCGGCGCGAGCTCCTATAATTCACCCCTCCACTTT
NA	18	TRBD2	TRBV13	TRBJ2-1	CASSPGTSGAFRMNEQFF	TGTGCCAGCAGCCCCGGGACTAGCGGGGCTTTTCGTATGAATGAGCAGTTCTTC
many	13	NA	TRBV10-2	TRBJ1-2	CASSESLGHGYTF	TGCGCCAGCAGTGAGTCGCTCGGCCACGGCTACACCTTC
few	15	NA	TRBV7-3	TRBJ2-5	CASSLFGADQETQYF	TGTGCCAGCAGCTTGTTCGGGGCCGATCAAGAGACCCAGTACTTC
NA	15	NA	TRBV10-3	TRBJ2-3	CAIAPGQRGADTQYF	TGTGCCATCGCCCCGGGACAGCGGGGCGCAGATACGCAGTATTTT
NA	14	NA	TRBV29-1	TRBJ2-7	CSVERDGRSYEQYF	TGCAGCGTTGAACGGGACGGTAGATCCTACGAGCAGTACTTC
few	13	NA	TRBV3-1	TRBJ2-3	CASSQRLTDTQYF	TGTGCCAGCAGCCAGAGGCTTACAGATACGCAGTATTTT